The 10 T cell receptor beta chains below come from one sample, sequenced in a study of blood T cell repertoires in COVID-19. Repertoires were generated with immunoSEQ multiplex PCR, while TCRdb's copy carries only in-frame clones and drops some. The data hold roughly 65,000 clones, with roughly three quarters observed a single time. The sequenced sample was peripheral blood. The receptors stem from a human donor in a cohort sampled during active COVID-19.

This sequence joins TRBV7-2 and TRBJ2-7; D unclear. This CDR3 is 13 amino acids long. Between the trimmed V and J ends, which lost 0 bases and 0 bases, there was a span of 3 bases. Germline CDR1 is SGHTA and CDR2 is FQGNSA. CDR3 sequence: CASSLARSYEQYF. Written as DNA, the CDR3 is TGTGCCAGCAGCTTAGCGCGCTCCTACGAGCAGTACTTC.

In its sample, this clone was seen once. The chain links TRBV19 to TRBJ2-7, with a tentative D call TRBD2 (6 bases). Germline CDR1 and CDR2: LNHDA and SQIVND (reference sequence). The CDR3 is made up of 15 amino acids. The V and J ends lost 5 bases and 3 bases respectively, with 17 bases between them. CDR3 nucleotide sequence: TGTGCCAGTAGTTTTTCGGCCGTGGGGGGCTACGAGCAGTACTTC. Amino acid sequence: CASSFSAVGGYEQYF.

V usage is TRBV2 and J usage is TRBJ2-3; no reliable D call. Per germline, CDR1 SNHLY and CDR2 FYNNEI. This CDR3 comprises 13 residues. Between the trimmed V and J ends, which lost 1 base and 3 bases, there was a span of 5 bases. This CDR3 reads CASSEGRTDTQYF. The CDR3 DNA reads as TGTGCCAGCAGTGAAGGGCGGACAGATACGCAGTATTTT.

The rearrangement uses TRBV27 and TRBJ2-1, with D maybe TRBD1 (5 bases). Germline CDR1 is MNHEY and CDR2 is SMNVEV (reference sequence). Trimming removed 2 bases from V and 1 base from J, with 9 bases in between. The CDR3 contains 15 residues. The CDR3 nucleotides are TGTGCCAGCAGTTTAAAGGCAGGGTCCTACAATGAGCAGTTCTTC. This sequence encodes CASSLKAGSYNEQFF.

This chain uses TRBV4-2 with TRBJ1-1; TRBD1 matches at 7 bases. The CDR3 has 15 amino acids. Germline CDR1 is LGHNA and CDR2 is YNFKEQ. V lost 3 bases and J lost 5; bases outside the gene matches: 9. Here the CDR3 reads CASSHPSGGMTEAFF. The CDR3 DNA reads as TGTGCCAGCAGCCACCCCTCAGGGGGGATGACTGAAGCTTTCTTT.

The chain links TRBV4-1 to TRBJ2-3; weak D call: TRBD2 (6 bases). With 1 base removed from V and 2 bases from J, the gap between germline ends came to 13 bases. The germline CDR1 and CDR2 sequences are MGHRA and YSYEKL. This CDR3 comprises 16 residues. Here the CDR3 reads CASSQAEGSATDTQYF. The CDR3 bases are TGCGCCAGCAGCCAAGCGGAGGGGTCTGCCACAGATACGCAGTATTTT.

The genes are TRBV5-1 and TRBJ2-3; maybe TRBD1 (6 bases). CDR1 is SGHRS and CDR2 is YFSETQ in the germline V gene. V was clipped by 7 bases and J by 1 base, with 16 bases between them. The CDR3 runs 15 residues. DNA for the CDR3: TGCGCCAGCCGCCGAAGAGCAGGGGGCACAGATACGCAGTATTTT. It codes for CASRRRAGGTDTQYF.

The V gene is TRBV7-2, the J gene TRBJ2-7, with 9 nucleotides matching TRBD1. The germline V gene encodes CDR1 SGHTA and CDR2 FQGNSA. The CDR3 length is 15 residues. With V trimmed by 4 bases and J by 5 bases, 9 bases remained unmatched. The CDR3 DNA reads as TGTGCCAGCAGCTCTACGGGACAGGGCTCTCACGAGCAGTACTTC. This sequence encodes CASSSTGQGSHEQYF.

The chain links TRBV20-1 to TRBJ2-1; 8 bases are shared with TRBD2. Germline CDR1 DFQATT, CDR2 SNEGSKA (reference sequence). V gave up 3 bases and J gave up 9 bases; unmatched junction bases: 7. CDR3 length: 13 amino acids. Here the CDR3 DNA reads TGCAGTGCTAGTTATCGGGGGGGCGGTGAGCAGTTCTTC. Its translation is CSASYRGGGEQFF.

The genes are TRBV3-1 (or the pseudogene TRBV3-2) and TRBJ2-5; 8 nucleotides agree with TRBD2. With 0 bases clipped from V and 5 bases from J, the junction kept 11 bases outside the gene matches. Germline V gene sequence: CDR1 LGHDT, CDR2 YNNKEL (reference sequence). The CDR3 runs 17 residues. CDR3: CASSQDRAGTRYETQYF. In nucleotides, the CDR3 is TGTGCCAGCAGCCAAGACCGAGCCGGGACTAGATATGAGACCCAGTACTTC.